These T cell receptor beta chains were read from a single sample in a study of graft-versus-host responses after intestinal transplantation. Some clones are missing from TCRdb's copy, which holds only in-frame ones; the method was immunoSEQ multiplex PCR. The data hold more than 13,000 clones, with approximately 70% observed a single time. The sequencing used ileum tissue, collected 700 to 800 days after intestinal transplantation. The receptors were sampled from a human patient who received an intestinal transplant, so some T cells may come from the graft donor. Each CDR3 is given without its conserved first and last residue. Part of the rows lack a size; the others show once, few, many or a class for expanded clones.

v_call: TRBV28; j_call: TRBJ1-6; clone_size: NA; cdr3_aa: ASSFRDRHNSPLH
v_call: TRBV2; j_call: TRBJ2-4; clone_size: NA; cdr3_aa: ASSAGKAKNIQY
v_call: TRBV7-2; j_call: TRBJ2-2; clone_size: NA; cdr3_aa: ASSLGVTANTGELF
v_call: TRBV11-2; j_call: TRBJ2-3; clone_size: NA; cdr3_aa: ASSPLLNTDTQY
v_call: TRBV29-1; j_call: TRBJ1-5; clone_size: NA; cdr3_aa: SVADRNQPQH
v_call: TRBV19; j_call: TRBJ2-1; clone_size: few; cdr3_aa: ASSKSGGSSYNEQF
v_call: TRBV28; j_call: TRBJ1-1; clone_size: NA; cdr3_aa: ASRFGNTEAF
v_call: TRBV10-1; j_call: TRBJ1-1; clone_size: NA; cdr3_aa: ASSESVCCGESNTEAF
v_call: TRBV5-6; j_call: TRBJ1-2; clone_size: NA; cdr3_aa: ASSLPRSPYGYT
v_call: TRBV6-5; j_call: TRBJ1-6; clone_size: few; cdr3_aa: ASSYRGDSPLH
v_call: TRBV7-8; j_call: TRBJ2-3; clone_size: NA; cdr3_aa: ASSLAGYSTDTQY
v_call: TRBV28; j_call: TRBJ1-5; clone_size: NA; cdr3_aa: ASSPTTQPQH
v_call: TRBV21-1; j_call: TRBJ1-1; clone_size: once; cdr3_aa: ASSKVAGGRTEAF
v_call: TRBV11-2; j_call: TRBJ2-2; clone_size: NA; cdr3_aa: ASSLVGNAGELF
v_call: TRBV7-9; j_call: TRBJ2-7; clone_size: NA; cdr3_aa: ASSPGTSGRYEQY
v_call: TRBV5-4; j_call: TRBJ1-1; clone_size: once; cdr3_aa: ASSLDRETF
v_call: TRBV11-3; j_call: TRBJ2-3; clone_size: NA; cdr3_aa: ASSLGADTQY
v_call: TRBV30; j_call: TRBJ1-1; clone_size: NA; cdr3_aa: AWDTVGDTEAF
v_call: TRBV19; j_call: TRBJ2-7; clone_size: NA; cdr3_aa: ASSRGWSGSYEQY
v_call: TRBV19; j_call: TRBJ1-5; clone_size: NA; cdr3_aa: ASSPGTGIPPQH
v_call: TRBV4-1; j_call: TRBJ2-3; clone_size: NA; cdr3_aa: ASSPSLRLAGGLDTQY
v_call: TRBV10-2; j_call: TRBJ1-2; clone_size: NA; cdr3_aa: ASSFFQGGAPNYGYT
v_call: TRBV18; j_call: TRBJ1-3; clone_size: few; cdr3_aa: ASSPLRNSGNTIY
v_call: TRBV4-3; j_call: TRBJ1-2; clone_size: NA; cdr3_aa: ASSQDPGVGGALGYT
v_call: TRBV28; j_call: TRBJ2-7; clone_size: few; cdr3_aa: ASSLWQVHEQY
v_call: TRBV4-1; j_call: TRBJ2-1; clone_size: NA; cdr3_aa: ASSQETASYNEQF
v_call: TRBV27; j_call: NA; clone_size: NA; cdr3_aa: ASGEGSGYEQY
v_call: TRBV2; j_call: TRBJ1-2; clone_size: NA; cdr3_aa: ASGYGVGHT
v_call: TRBV6-6; j_call: TRBJ2-6; clone_size: NA; cdr3_aa: ASSQQGAGANVLT
v_call: TRBV2; j_call: TRBJ2-5; clone_size: NA; cdr3_aa: ASSEGQGTVQY
v_call: TRBV9; j_call: TRBJ2-2; clone_size: NA; cdr3_aa: ASSVEGNTGELF
v_call: TRBV20-1; j_call: TRBJ2-3; clone_size: few; cdr3_aa: SAWDAPREY
v_call: TRBV19; j_call: TRBJ1-1; clone_size: NA; cdr3_aa: ASLGQGAWDTEAF
v_call: TRBV5-4; j_call: TRBJ1-2; clone_size: NA; cdr3_aa: ASSLDRGLGYT
v_call: TRBV6-1; j_call: TRBJ2-3; clone_size: NA; cdr3_aa: ASSENDRPSTDTQY
v_call: TRBV5-4; j_call: TRBJ2-5; clone_size: few; cdr3_aa: ASSLRGGLRETQY
v_call: TRBV5-1; j_call: TRBJ2-7; clone_size: NA; cdr3_aa: ASSPTGYEQY